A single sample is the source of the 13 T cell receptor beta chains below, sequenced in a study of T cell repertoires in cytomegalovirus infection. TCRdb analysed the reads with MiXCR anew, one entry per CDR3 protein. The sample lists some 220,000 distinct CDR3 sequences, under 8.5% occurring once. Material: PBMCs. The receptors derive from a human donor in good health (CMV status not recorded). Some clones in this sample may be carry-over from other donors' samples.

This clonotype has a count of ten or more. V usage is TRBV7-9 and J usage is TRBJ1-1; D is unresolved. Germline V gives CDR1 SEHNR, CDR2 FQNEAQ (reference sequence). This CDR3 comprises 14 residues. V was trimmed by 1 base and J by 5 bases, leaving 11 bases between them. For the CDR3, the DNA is TGTGCCAGCAGCTTAGGACCGGGTTGGACTGAAGCTTTCTTT. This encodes CASSLGPGWTEAFF.

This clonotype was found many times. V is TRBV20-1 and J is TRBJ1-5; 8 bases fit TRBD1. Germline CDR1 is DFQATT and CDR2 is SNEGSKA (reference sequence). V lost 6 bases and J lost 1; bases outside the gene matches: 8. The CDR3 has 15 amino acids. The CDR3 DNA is TGCAGTGCGAGCTCAACAGGGGGAAGCAATCAGCCCCAGCATTTT. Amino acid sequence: CSASSTGGSNQPQHF.

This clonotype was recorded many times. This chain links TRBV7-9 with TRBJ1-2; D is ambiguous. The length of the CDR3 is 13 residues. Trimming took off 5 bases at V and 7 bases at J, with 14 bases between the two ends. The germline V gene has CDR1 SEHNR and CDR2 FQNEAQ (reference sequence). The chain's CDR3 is CASSPADAGGYTF. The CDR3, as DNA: TGTGCCAGCAGCCCCGCCGACGCGGGTGGCTACACCTTC.

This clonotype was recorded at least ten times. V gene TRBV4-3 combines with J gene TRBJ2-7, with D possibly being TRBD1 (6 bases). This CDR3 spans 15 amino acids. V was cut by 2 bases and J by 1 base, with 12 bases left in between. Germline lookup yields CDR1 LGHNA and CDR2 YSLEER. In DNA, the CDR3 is TGCGCCAGCAGCCAACTGACAGGCCCATCCTACGAGCAGTACTTC. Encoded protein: CASSQLTGPSYEQYF.

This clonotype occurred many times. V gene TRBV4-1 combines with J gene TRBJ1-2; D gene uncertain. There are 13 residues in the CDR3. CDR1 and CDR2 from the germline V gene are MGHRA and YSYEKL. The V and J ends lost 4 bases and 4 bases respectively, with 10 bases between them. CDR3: CASSLEGPYGYTF. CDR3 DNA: TGCGCCAGCAGCCTAGAGGGCCCCTATGGCTACACCTTC.

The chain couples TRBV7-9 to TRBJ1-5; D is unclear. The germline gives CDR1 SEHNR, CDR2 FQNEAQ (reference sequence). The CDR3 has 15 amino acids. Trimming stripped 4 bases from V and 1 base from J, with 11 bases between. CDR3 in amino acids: CASSSGVGSNQPQHF. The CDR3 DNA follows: TGTGCCAGCAGCTCCGGTGTGGGGAGCAATCAGCCCCAGCATTTT. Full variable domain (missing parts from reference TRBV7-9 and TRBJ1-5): DTGVSQNPRHKITKRGQNVTFRCDPISEHNRLYWYRQTLGQGPEFLTYFQNEAQLEKSRLLSDRFSAERPKGSFSTLEIQRTEQGDSAMYLCASSSGVGSNQPQHFGDGTRLSIL.

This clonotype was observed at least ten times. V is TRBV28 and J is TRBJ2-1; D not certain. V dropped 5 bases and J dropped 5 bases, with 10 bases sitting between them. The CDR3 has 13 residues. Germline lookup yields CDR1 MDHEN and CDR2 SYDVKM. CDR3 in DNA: TGTGCCAGCAGTGCCGATAACGACAATGAGCAGTTCTTC. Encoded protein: CASSADNDNEQFF. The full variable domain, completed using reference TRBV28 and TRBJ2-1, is DVKVTQSSRYLVKRTGEKVFLECVQDMDHENMFWYRQDPGLGLRLIYFSYDVKMKEKGDIPEGYSVSREKKERFSLILESASTNQTSMYLCASSADNDNEQFFGPGTRLTVL.

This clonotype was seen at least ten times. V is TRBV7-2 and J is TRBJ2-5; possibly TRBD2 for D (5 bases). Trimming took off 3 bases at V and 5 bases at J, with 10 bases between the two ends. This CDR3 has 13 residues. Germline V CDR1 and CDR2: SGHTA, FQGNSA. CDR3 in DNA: TGTGCCAGCAGCTTCGGTCCGGGGGAGACCCAGTACTTC. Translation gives CASSFGPGETQYF.

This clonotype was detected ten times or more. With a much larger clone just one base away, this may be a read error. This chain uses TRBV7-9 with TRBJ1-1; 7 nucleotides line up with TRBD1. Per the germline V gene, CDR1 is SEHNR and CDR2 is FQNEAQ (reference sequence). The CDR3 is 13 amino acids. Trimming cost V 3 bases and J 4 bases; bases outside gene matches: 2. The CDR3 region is CASSLTGSTEAFF. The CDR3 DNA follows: TGTGCCAGCAGCTTGACAGGGAGCACTGAAGCTTTCTTT.

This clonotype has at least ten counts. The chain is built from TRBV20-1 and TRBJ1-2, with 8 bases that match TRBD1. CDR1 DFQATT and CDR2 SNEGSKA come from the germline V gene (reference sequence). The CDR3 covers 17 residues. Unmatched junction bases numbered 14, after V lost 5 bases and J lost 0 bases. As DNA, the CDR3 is TGCAGTGCTCCTCCGGGAGGCAGGGGGCGCACTAACTATGGCTACACCTTC. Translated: CSAPPGGRGRTNYGYTF.

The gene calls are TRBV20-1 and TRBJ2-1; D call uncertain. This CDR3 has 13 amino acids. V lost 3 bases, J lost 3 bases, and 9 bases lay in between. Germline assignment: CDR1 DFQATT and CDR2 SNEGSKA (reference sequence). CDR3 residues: CSASYLIYNEQFF. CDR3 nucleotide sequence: TGCAGTGCTAGCTACCTGATCTACAATGAGCAGTTCTTC.

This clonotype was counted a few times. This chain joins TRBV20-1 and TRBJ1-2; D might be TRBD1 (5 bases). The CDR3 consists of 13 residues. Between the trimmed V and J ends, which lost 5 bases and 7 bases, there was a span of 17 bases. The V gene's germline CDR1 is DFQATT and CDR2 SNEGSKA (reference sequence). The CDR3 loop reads CSASRGLSSGYTF. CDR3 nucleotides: TGCAGTGCTTCCCGGGGCTTATCGAGTGGCTACACCTTC.

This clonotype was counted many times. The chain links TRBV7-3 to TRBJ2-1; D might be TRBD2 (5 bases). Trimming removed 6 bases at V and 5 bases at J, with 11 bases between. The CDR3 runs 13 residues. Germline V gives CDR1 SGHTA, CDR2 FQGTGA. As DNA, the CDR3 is TGTGCCAGCAGTTCAACTAGTCACAATGAGCAGTTCTTC. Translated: CASSSTSHNEQFF.